This TCR beta chain was identified in a study of blood T cells in healthy people across ages (dated by TCRdb to about 2015). About the study as a whole: In model experiments, template switching captured about one uniquely barcoded TCR beta cDNA molecule for every two T cells. For two donors (one aged 18 to 30 and one aged 80 or older), the study analyzed two additional independent replicas of 1 million unique cDNA reads from the same blood draw. The study measured age-related changes in TCR beta repertoire diversity using deep sequencing normalized with unique cDNA molecular identifiers. The donors were divided into four age groups: young (average approximately 16 years), middle-aged (about 39), aged (around 67) and long-lived (about 79). To avoid experimental bias, donors of different ages were spread randomly across the sequencing lanes. Study-wide findings and limitations: Estimates of total diversity based on one million sequenced T cells were considered lower bounds and underestimates. Bulk unsorted PBMC profiling prevented conclusive comparison of naive and antigen-experienced compartments. Donor CMV infection status was unknown, potentially confounding age-related changes in expanded clonotypes. Compared with the aged group, more naive CD4+ T cells, fewer expanded clones and increased TCR diversity were shown by the long-lived group, suggesting age selection. Observed TCR beta diversity per million T cells fell roughly linearly with age, and a significant reduction was already apparent by age about 36. A strong correlation was found between observed TCR beta diversity and the percentage of naive T cells measured by flow cytometry.

This clonotype was found a few times. What this receptor recognizes is not known. No base quality information exists; no much larger clone differs at one position. Libraries came from 5' RACE. The sequencing machine was an Illumina HiSeq 2500. A second PCR of about 7 to 12 cycles was performed with a sample-barcoded 5' primer and a J-beta primer mix. A unique molecular identifier was introduced onto each TCR beta cDNA molecule by a template-switch 5' adaptor carrying 12 random nucleotides. At least 2.5 million CDR3-containing paired-end reads were obtained from each sample. The Mint cDNA synthesis kit, primed by a TRBC-specific oligonucleotide, was used to synthesize first-strand cDNA from all RNA. After uracil-DNA glycosylase treatment, a first 18-cycle PCR used universal primers M1SS and BC2_uni_R on all cDNA. The published analysis was carried out like this. Normalization of each sample was performed by random selection of 1 million high-quality reads, each carrying a distinct molecular identifier. Reads with shared molecular identifiers were discarded instead of being binned into consensus sequences. MiTCR, set to a Q25 quality threshold and the strictest error-elimination algorithm, was used for CDR3 identification, clonotype clustering and error correction. A nonparametric unseen species model with Euler transformation was used to estimate a lower bound on total TCR beta diversity. The public reads were quality trimmed at Q25 with fastp and then assembled into clones with MiXCR by TCRdb, keeping productive beta chains. Rows are combined by CDR3 protein, so each entry shows the most common genes and DNA. The V and J calls were not made by the authors but by TCRdb's processing. Recorded for this sample are about 1.5 million distinct CDR3 sequences; approximately 43% of them occurred a single time. The ten largest clonotypes hold approximately 4.1% of the sample.

Donors were about 36 systemically healthy Caucasian individuals from Russia aged roughly 6 to 90 years. Each donor gave ten milliliters of peripheral blood, collected into EDTA-treated Vacutainer tubes. PBMCs were isolated by Ficoll-Paque density-gradient centrifugation, with at least 6.5 million obtained per sample. Trizol reagent was used to extract total RNA from PBMCs, with at least 6 micrograms per sample. For every donor, flow cytometry on a PBMC aliquot measured the percentage of naive CD45RAhigh/CD27high T cells. The CDR1 and CDR2 encoded by the germline V gene are LGHNA and YSLEER. The CDR3 goes from the cysteine to the phenylalanine over 14 residues. Solely the CDR3 DNA is kept, with 42 bases framed from the first base. The junction shows trimming of 0 bases on V and 2 bases on J, plus 7 bases between the germline ends.

Input material: blood. The clonotype comes from a woman aged 18-30 years in good health. This chain joins TRBV4-3 to TRBJ2-5; confidence is insufficient to name the D gene. The CDR3 in this case is CASSQEPSQETQYF. At the DNA level, the sequence is TGCGCCAGCAGCCAAGAGCCCTCACAAGAGACCCAGTACTTC.